This TCR beta chain was recorded in a study of neurological immune-mediated disorders. General study findings and limits: When grouped phylogenetically, the repertoires of 18 of the 34 multiple sclerosis patients fell together in one related-CDR3 cluster, which is a possible signature. Multiple sclerosis was found to have the least TCR clonal expansion, below healthy controls, and HTLV-1-associated myelopathy the most.

A total of 2 million PBMCs stored at -80 degrees C provided the unsorted libraries. The team produced cDNA through 5'RACE using 10-nucleotide random UMIs. A single record per CDR3 protein comes from TCRdb applying MiXCR to the 5' RACE reads. The sample lists about 46,000 distinct CDR3 sequences, less than 2% occurring once. The length of the CDR3 is 13 residues. The germline CDR1 and CDR2 sequences are SGHRS and YFSETQ. Trimming removed 0 bases at V and 9 bases at J, with 10 bases between. This clonotype came up many times. Its antigen is currently unknown. This TCR derives from a woman aged 40-49 years with multiple sclerosis. Sequenced input: PBMCs. The gene calls are TRBV5-1 and TRBJ2-1; no firm D call. The CDR3 here is CASSLATDGEQFF. For the CDR3, the DNA is TGCGCCAGCAGCTTGGCCACGGACGGTGAGCAGTTCTTC.